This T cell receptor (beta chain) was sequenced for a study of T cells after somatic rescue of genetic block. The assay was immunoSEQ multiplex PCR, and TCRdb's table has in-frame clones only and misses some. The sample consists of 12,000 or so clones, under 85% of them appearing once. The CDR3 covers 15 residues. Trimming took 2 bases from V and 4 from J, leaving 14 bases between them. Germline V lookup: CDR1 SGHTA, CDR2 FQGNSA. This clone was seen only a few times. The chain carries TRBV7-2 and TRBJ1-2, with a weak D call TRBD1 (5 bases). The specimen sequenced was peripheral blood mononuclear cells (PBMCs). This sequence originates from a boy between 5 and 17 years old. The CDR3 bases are TGTGCCAGCAGCTTATCTCTCTCAGGGATCTATGGCTACACCTTC. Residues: CASSLSLSGIYGYTF.